These 15 T cell receptor beta chains were sequenced from one sample in a study of CD8 T cells in Susac syndrome. Random hexamers were used to reverse transcribe the RNA input (0.5 to 1 ug). Using its own MiXCR run on the immunoSEQ multiplex PCR reads, TCRdb lists one record per CDR3 protein. The sample lists under 550,000 distinct CDR3 sequences, 75% to 90% occurring once. Input material: CD8+ T cells from PBMCs. These receptor sequences come from a human donor with multiple sclerosis.

A few counts support this clonotype. The rearrangement joins TRBV29-1 to TRBJ2-2; D is perhaps TRBD1 or TRBD2 (5 bases each). Germline CDR1 is SQVTM and CDR2 is ANQGSEA. Trimming removed 0 bases from V and 6 bases from J, with 8 bases in between. This CDR3 has 13 residues. The CDR3, as DNA: TGCAGCGTTGAAGATCGGGGCTCCGGGGAGCTGTTTTTT. Its translation: CSVEDRGSGELFF.

J is TRBJ2-3 and V is TRBV4-1; D assignment may be TRBD1 or TRBD2 (6 bases each). The V gene's germline CDR1 is MGHRA and CDR2 YSYEKL. V was shortened by 2 bases and J by 3 bases, with 24 bases between the two germline ends. The CDR3 length is 19 residues. The CDR3: CASSQNLYSVGGFTDTQYF. The DNA of the CDR3 is TGCGCCAGCAGCCAAAACCTATATAGCGTGGGGGGCTTTACAGATACGCAGTATTTT.

This sequence joins TRBV5-1 and TRBJ2-7, with D perhaps assigned TRBD1 or TRBD2 (5 bases each). Per the germline V gene, CDR1 is SGHRS and CDR2 is YFSETQ. There are 15 residues in the CDR3. The germline V and J ends were trimmed by 0 bases and 7 bases, with 17 bases remaining between them. The CDR3 nucleotides are TGCGCCAGCAGCTTGGCCCGGGGCTCGAAACGGGAGCAGTACTTC. Encoded protein: CASSLARGSKREQYF.

The chain couples TRBV10-3 to TRBJ2-7; D is perhaps TRBD1 or TRBD2 (5 bases each). V dropped 6 bases and J dropped 6 bases, with 18 bases sitting between them. The CDR3 extends over 14 amino acids. CDR1 ENHRY and CDR2 SYGVKD come from the germline V gene. CDR3 amino acids: CAISTGTDDPEQYF. CDR3 DNA sequence: TGTGCCATCAGCACCGGGACCGACGACCCCGAGCAGTACTTC.

V gene TRBV6-5 combines with J gene TRBJ1-1; D uncertain. The germline V gene encodes CDR1 MNHEY and CDR2 SVGAGI. The CDR3 is 10 amino acids. V lost 2 bases, J lost 5 bases, and 0 bases lay in between. For the CDR3, the DNA is TGTGCCAGCAGTTACACTGAAGCTTTCTTT. Protein: CASSYTEAFF.

The chain links TRBV6-5 to TRBJ1-2; 11 bases match TRBD1. The germline gives CDR1 MNHEY, CDR2 SVGAGI. The J segment lost 7 bases and the V segment lost 2 bases, leaving 9 bases of the junction unmatched. CDR3 length equals 16 residues. The CDR3, as DNA: TGTGCCAGCAGTTACAGGAGGACAGGGGGCGAGTTTGGCTACACCTTC. It yields the protein CASSYRRTGGEFGYTF.

The genes are TRBV10-1 and TRBJ2-1; D gene ambiguous. V was clipped by 0 bases and J by 5 bases, with 8 bases between them. In germline, CDR1 is WNHNN, CDR2 SYGVQD (reference sequence). The length of the CDR3 is 14 residues. Written as DNA, the CDR3 is TGCGCCAGCAGTGAGTCGGGAACTGACAATGAGCAGTTCTTC. Its translation is CASSESGTDNEQFF.

V and J are TRBV11-2 and TRBJ2-3; 8 bases match TRBD2. CDR1 is SGHAT and CDR2 is FQNNGV in the germline V gene. The CDR3 is made up of 16 amino acids. With 4 bases clipped from V and 0 bases from J, the junction kept 6 bases outside the gene matches. The CDR3 protein is CASSSERGTSTDTQYF. CDR3 coding DNA: TGTGCCAGCAGCTCGGAGCGGGGGACTAGCACAGATACGCAGTATTTT.

The J gene is TRBJ1-1, the V gene TRBV2; D may be TRBD1 (5 bases). With 3 bases removed from V and 0 bases from J, the gap between germline ends came to 11 bases. Germline V gene sequence: CDR1 SNHLY, CDR2 FYNNEI. This CDR3 is built from 15 residues. DNA for the CDR3: TGTGCCAGCAGTGATTCCGGGACGGTGAACACTGAAGCTTTCTTT. Translating gives CASSDSGTVNTEAFF. The full variable domain, completed using reference TRBV2 and TRBJ1-1, is EPEVTQTPSHQVTQMGQEVILRCVPISNHLYFYWYRQILGQKVEFLVSFYNNEISEKSEIFDDQFSVERPDGSNFTLKIRSTKLEDSAMYFCASSDSGTVNTEAFFGQGTRLTVV.

This clonotype came up a few times. The rearrangement uses TRBV12-3 or TRBV12-4 and TRBJ2-7, with D maybe TRBD1 (5 bases). Trimming cost V 5 bases and J 6 bases, with 11 bases left between them. This CDR3 has 12 residues. The CDR3 protein is CASSIGGAEQYF. In DNA, the CDR3 is TGTGCCAGCAGTATTGGTGGGGCCGAGCAGTACTTC.

The chain has TRBV14 and TRBJ1-1; no clear D. There are 14 residues in the CDR3. Trimming cost V 0 bases and J 5 bases, with 10 bases left between them. Germline-derived CDR1 and CDR2 are SGHDN and FVKESK. This CDR3 is CASSQDYSTTEAFF. The CDR3 nucleotides are TGTGCCAGCAGCCAAGACTACTCCACTACTGAAGCTTTCTTT.

The chain links TRBV19 to TRBJ1-1; TRBD1 aligns across 7 bases. The CDR3 is 13 residues long. Trimming cost V 4 bases and J 3 bases; bases outside gene matches: 2. Germline values: CDR1 LNHDA, CDR2 SQIVND (reference sequence). This chain's CDR3 is CASSTGTDTEAFF. For the CDR3, the DNA is TGTGCCAGTAGTACCGGGACAGACACTGAAGCTTTCTTT.

The V and J genes are TRBV27 and TRBJ1-5, with D possibly matching TRBD1 (5 bases). Deletions cut 0 bases from V and 2 bases from J, with 11 bases between. Looked up from germline, CDR1 is MNHEY and CDR2 is SMNVEV (reference sequence). This CDR3 region has 16 residues. CDR3 in amino acids: CASSLSPGLGNQPQHF. The CDR3 bases are TGTGCCAGCAGTTTATCGCCAGGGTTGGGCAATCAGCCCCAGCATTTT.

On this clonotype: In this CDR3 the conserved last residue, phenylalanine or tryptophan, is missing, so a read error is likely. V usage is TRBV20-1 and J usage is TRBJ2-7; D might be TRBD1 or TRBD2, each matching 5 bases. This CDR3 region has 15 residues. Germline V CDR1 and CDR2: DFQATT, SNEGSKA (reference sequence). V was clipped by 0 bases and J by 1 base, with 13 bases between them. CDR3: CSARDQGDSSYEQYL. DNA of the CDR3: TGCAGTGCTAGAGATCAGGGAGACAGTTCCTACGAGCAGTACCTC.

This clonotype showed up just a few times. The chain uses TRBV7-6 and TRBJ2-7; the match to TRBD2 covers 7 bases. V gave up 7 bases and J gave up 0 bases; unmatched junction bases: 9. Germline CDR1 SGHVS, CDR2 FNYEAQ. This CDR3 contains 15 residues. The CDR3 is CASTPLGGSSYEQYF. The CDR3 nucleotides read TGTGCCAGCACCCCCCTTGGCGGGAGCTCCTACGAGCAGTACTTC.